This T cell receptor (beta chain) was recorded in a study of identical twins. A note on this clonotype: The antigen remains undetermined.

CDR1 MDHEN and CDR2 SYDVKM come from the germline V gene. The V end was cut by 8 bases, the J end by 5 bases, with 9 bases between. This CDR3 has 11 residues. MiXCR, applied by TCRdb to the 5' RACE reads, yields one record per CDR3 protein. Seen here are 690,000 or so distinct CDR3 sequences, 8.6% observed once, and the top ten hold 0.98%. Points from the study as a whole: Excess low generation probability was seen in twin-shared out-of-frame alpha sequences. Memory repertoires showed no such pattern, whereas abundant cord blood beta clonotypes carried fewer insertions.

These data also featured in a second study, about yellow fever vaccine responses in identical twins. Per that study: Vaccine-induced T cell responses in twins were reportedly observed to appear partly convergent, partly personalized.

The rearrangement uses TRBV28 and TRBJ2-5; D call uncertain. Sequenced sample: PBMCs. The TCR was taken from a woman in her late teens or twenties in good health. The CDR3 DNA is TGTGCCAGCCAATACTTGGAGACCCAGTACTTC. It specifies CASQYLETQYF. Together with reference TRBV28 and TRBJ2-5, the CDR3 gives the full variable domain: DVKVTQSSRYLVKRTGEKVFLECVQDMDHENMFWYRQDPGLGLRLIYFSYDVKMKEKGDIPEGYSVSREKKERFSLILESASTNQTSMYLCASQYLETQYFGPGTRLLVL.